One and the same sample provided the 32 T cell receptor beta chains below, sequenced in a study of CD8 T cells in Susac syndrome (dated by TCRdb to the late 2010s). Libraries were prepared through the immunoSEQ multiplex PCR assay. RNA was extracted with the RNeasy kit and about 0.45 to 1 ug was reverse transcribed using random hexamers. The public reads were reprocessed in TCRdb via fastp at Q25 and MiXCR, keeping in-frame beta chains. For every CDR3 protein sequence, its rows merge into one entry that carries the most common genes and DNA. This sample has 150,000 to 190,000 distinct CDR3 sequences in its table, and 85% to 95% of those were observed once. The top ten clones comprise 0.16% of the sample. Sequencing was carried out using CD4+ T cells from PBMCs. The receptors stem from a human donor with Susac syndrome.

The chain recombines TRBV5-1 with TRBJ1-1; D might be TRBD1 (6 bases). The CDR3 covers 17 residues. Trimming removed 4 bases from V and 6 bases from J, with 25 bases in between. Germline V gene sequence: CDR1 SGHRS, CDR2 YFSETQ. CDR3 in amino acids: CASSQIETGTKGSEAFF. The CDR3 nucleotides are TGCGCCAGCAGCCAAATTGAAACCGGGACAAAAGGCTCTGAAGCTTTCTTT.

The V call is TRBV7-3, the J call TRBJ2-6; weak D call: TRBD1 (6 bases). Trimming took 4 bases from V and 1 from J, leaving 14 bases between them. The CDR3 totals 17 residues. Germline CDR1 SGHTA, CDR2 FQGTGA. The CDR3 nucleotides are TGTGCCAGCAGCTGGGGGCAGGGGAGATCTGGGGCCAACGTCCTGACTTTC. It yields the protein CASSWGQGRSGANVLTF.

V is TRBV7-3 and J is TRBJ2-3, with a tentative D call TRBD2 (5 bases). The ends were cut back, 5 bases at V and 1 base at J, with 16 bases in the middle. There are 16 residues in the CDR3. Germline V lookup: CDR1 SGHTA, CDR2 FQGTGA. In DNA form, the CDR3 reads TGTGCCAGCAGCCCCTCCCTGGACGGGGGCACAGATACGCAGTATTTT. Protein sequence: CASSPSLDGGTDTQYF.

This sequence joins TRBV20-1 and TRBJ1-2, with TRBD1 identical over 7 bases. J lost 6 bases, V lost 2 bases, and 12 bases had no gene match. The CDR3 is 15 residues long. Germline CDR1 reads DFQATT; CDR2 reads SNEGSKA (reference sequence). The CDR3, as DNA: TGCAGTGCTAGAACCGACAGGGCGGGACGAAATGGCTACACCTTC. Translation: CSARTDRAGRNGYTF.

The CDR3 is CASSLGEISTDTQYF. In DNA form, the CDR3 reads TGTGCCAGCTCCCTAGGGGAAATCAGCACAGATACGCAGTATTTT. The V gene is TRBV18, the J gene TRBJ2-3; D perhaps matches TRBD1 (5 bases). The CDR3 has 15 amino acids. With 6 bases removed from V and 0 bases from J, the gap between germline ends came to 13 bases. Germline V lookup: CDR1 KGHSH, CDR2 LQKENI. Drawing the rest from reference TRBV18 and TRBJ2-3, the complete variable domain is NAGVMQNPRHLVRRRGQEARLRCSPMKGHSHVYWYRQLPEEGLKFMVYLQKENIIDESGMPKERFSAEFPKEGPSILRIQQVVRGDSAAYFCASSLGEISTDTQYFGPGTRLTVL.

The V call is TRBV7-9, the J call TRBJ2-7; TRBD1 is a possible D gene (5 bases). The ends were cut back, 8 bases at V and 6 bases at J, with 11 bases in the middle. The length of the CDR3 is 11 residues. Germline V lookup: CDR1 SEHNR, CDR2 FQNEAQ (reference sequence). CDR3 coding DNA: TGTGCCAGCGCCCTAGGGGTCGAGCAGTACTTC. This codes for CASALGVEQYF.

This clonotype came up once. The chain couples TRBV14 to TRBJ2-3, with 7 bases matching TRBD1. The junction had 4 bases not matched to a gene; V was cut back by 0 bases and J by 4 bases. The CDR3 has 15 residues. Germline V gives CDR1 SGHDN, CDR2 FVKESK. CDR3 residues: CASSQETGRADTQYF. The CDR3 nucleotides read TGTGCCAGCAGCCAAGAGACAGGGCGAGCAGATACGCAGTATTTT.

V and J are TRBV25-1 and TRBJ2-7; a possible D gene is TRBD1 (5 bases). The CDR3 totals 12 residues. Germline values: CDR1 MGHDK, CDR2 SYGVNS. V lost 11 bases and J 7 bases, leaving 18 bases between the germline ends. CDR3 sequence reads: CAVGQGVGEQYF. Written as DNA, the CDR3 is TGTGCCGTGGGTCAGGGTGTTGGTGAGCAGTACTTC.

The chain carries TRBV27 and TRBJ2-3; 12 nucleotides match TRBD2. The V segment lost 0 bases and the J segment 8 bases; nucleotides outside the gene matches: 0. In germline, CDR1 is MNHEY, CDR2 SMNVEV (reference sequence). The CDR3 is 14 amino acids. The CDR3 loop reads CASSLSGLAGTQYF. In DNA, the CDR3 is TGTGCCAGCAGTTTATCGGGACTAGCGGGTACGCAGTATTTT.

V gene TRBV5-6 combines with J gene TRBJ1-1; D not certain. V lost 0 bases and J lost 5, with 17 bases in between. The CDR3 has 16 residues. Germline V gene lookup returns CDR1 SGHDT and CDR2 YYEEEE. CDR3 sequence: CASSLAEVKIMTEAFF. The CDR3 DNA is TGTGCCAGCAGCTTGGCGGAGGTCAAGATAATGACTGAAGCTTTCTTT.

The CDR3, as DNA: TGCAGCGTTGCGGGCGGGGGGACCAACAATGAGCAGTTCTTC. Translating gives CSVAGGGTNNEQFF. This sequence joins TRBV29-1 and TRBJ2-1; 8 nucleotides line up with TRBD2. V was clipped by 4 bases and J by 5 bases; unmatched bases: 7. Germline V lookup: CDR1 SQVTM, CDR2 ANQGSEA. The CDR3 has 14 residues.

This clonotype has a single count. The rearrangement uses TRBV20-1 and TRBJ2-1, with 11 bases lining up with TRBD1. Germline assignment: CDR1 DFQATT and CDR2 SNEGSKA (reference sequence). The J segment lost 8 bases and the V segment lost 5 bases, leaving 17 bases of the junction unmatched. This CDR3 region has 17 residues. Here the CDR3 reads CSAGRYSGTGGLHEQFF. The CDR3 coding sequence is TGCAGTGCTGGCCGCTACTCCGGGACAGGGGGTTTGCATGAGCAGTTCTTC.

The chain recombines TRBV4-3 with TRBJ1-1, with no clear D. The V gene lost 2 bases and the J gene lost 5 bases, with 12 bases spanning the gap. This CDR3 has 14 residues. CDR1 is LGHNA, CDR2 YSLEER, per germline. CDR3 residues: CASSQTGIKTEAFF. Written as DNA, the CDR3 is TGCGCCAGCAGCCAAACCGGGATTAAAACTGAAGCTTTCTTT.

J is TRBJ2-2 and V is TRBV9; 10 bases line up with TRBD1. Trimming removed 4 bases from V and 6 bases from J; junction bases left unmatched: 6. Germline loops: CDR1 SGDLS, CDR2 YYNGEE. The CDR3 is 15 residues long. For the CDR3, the DNA is TGTGCCAGCAGCCTGGGGACAGGGGCCGCCGGGGAGCTGTTTTTT. This translates into CASSLGTGAAGELFF.

With respect to this clonotype: Germline is not matched at one junction end, which may reflect a read error. The chain uses TRBV29-1 and TRBJ2-1; D is unresolved. This CDR3 spans 11 amino acids. Germline V gene lookup returns CDR1 SQVTM and CDR2 ANQGSEA. CDR3 residues: CSVEEAAEQFF. The CDR3 DNA reads as TGCAGCGTCGAAGAGGCAGCTGAGCAGTTCTTC.

Here the CDR3 reads CSVAAPHEQYF. The CDR3 DNA is TGCAGCGTTGCCGCCCCCCACGAGCAGTACTTC. This chain joins TRBV29-1 and TRBJ2-7; D is ambiguous. CDR3 size: 11 residues. CDR1 is SQVTM and CDR2 is ANQGSEA in the germline V gene. The V and J ends lost 4 bases and 5 bases respectively, with 9 bases between them.

The J gene is TRBJ2-7, the V gene TRBV5-6; D may be TRBD2 (5 bases). The CDR3 has 14 amino acids. V was shortened by 0 bases and J by 4 bases, with 11 bases between the two germline ends. The V gene's germline CDR1 is SGHDT and CDR2 YYEEEE. CDR3 protein: CASSLAGIPYEQYF. Here the CDR3 DNA reads TGTGCCAGCAGCTTGGCCGGGATACCGTACGAGCAGTACTTC.

The chain has TRBV2 and TRBJ2-1; the D gene is possibly TRBD1 (5 bases). The CDR3 spans 13 residues. Germline CDR1 is SNHLY and CDR2 is FYNNEI. The V end was cut by 1 base, the J end by 9 bases, with 10 bases between. The CDR3 nucleotides are TGTGCCAGCAGTGAAGGGGGCATCGGTGAGCAGTTCTTC. Translation: CASSEGGIGEQFF.

The chain employs TRBV14 and TRBJ2-2; a possible D gene is TRBD2 (5 bases). V lost 0 bases and J 4 bases, leaving 15 bases between the germline ends. This CDR3 contains 17 residues. Germline CDR1 is SGHDN and CDR2 is FVKESK. The CDR3 sequence: CASSQDPTGFGTGELFF. The CDR3 DNA is TGTGCCAGCAGCCAAGATCCTACGGGGTTTGGCACCGGGGAGCTGTTTTTT.

The chain uses TRBV2 and TRBJ2-2, with 9 bases matching TRBD1. Per germline, CDR1 SNHLY and CDR2 FYNNEI. V was clipped by 7 bases and J by 7 bases; unmatched bases: 10. This CDR3 contains 15 residues. CDR3 loop: CASTQDRGVYGELFF. The CDR3 region has the DNA TGTGCCAGCACCCAGGACAGGGGAGTCTACGGGGAGCTGTTTTTT.

The rearrangement uses TRBV11-3 and TRBJ2-5; 7 nucleotides line up with TRBD1. The V segment lost 3 bases and the J segment 5 bases; nucleotides outside the gene matches: 0. The germline V gene has CDR1 SGHNT and CDR2 YENEEA. The length of the CDR3 is 12 residues. CDR3 DNA: TGTGCCAGCAGCTTCAGGGGGGAGACCCAGTACTTC. This translates into CASSFRGETQYF.

This clonotype was seen just once. The genes are TRBV15 and TRBJ1-3, with TRBD1 as a possible D gene (5 bases). Germline V gene lookup returns CDR1 LNHNV and CDR2 YYDKDF (reference sequence). The CDR3 sequence is 14 residues long. The V gene lost 8 bases and the J gene lost 2 bases, with 13 bases spanning the gap. DNA for the CDR3: TGTGCCACCGAGAAGCTGGGGGCTGGAAACACCATATATTTT. The encoded protein is CATEKLGAGNTIYF.

This chain uses TRBV12-3 or TRBV12-4 with TRBJ1-6; 8 bases are a match to TRBD1. The CDR3 contains 14 residues. The junction had 10 bases not matched to a gene; V was cut back by 5 bases and J by 13 bases. The CDR3 DNA sequence: TGTGCCAGCAGTGCCCGGGGACAGGCGCATCCCCTCCACTTT. Residues: CASSARGQAHPLHF.

V is TRBV3-1 and J is TRBJ1-5; tentative D call: TRBD1 (6 bases). In germline, CDR1 is LGHDT, CDR2 YNNKEL (reference sequence). V lost 4 bases and J lost 0, with 10 bases in between. The CDR3 covers 15 residues. The CDR3, as DNA: TGTGCCAGCAGCCGGACAGCGCATAGCAATCAGCCCCAGCATTTT. The encoded protein is CASSRTAHSNQPQHF.

The CDR3 here is CATSDGDRYNEQFF. The CDR3 nucleotides read TGTGCCACCAGTGATGGGGATCGATACAATGAGCAGTTCTTC. The chain has TRBV24-1 and TRBJ2-1, with D unresolved. With 3 bases removed from V and 4 bases from J, the gap between germline ends came to 9 bases. The V gene's germline CDR1 is KGHDR and CDR2 SFDVKD. This CDR3 has 14 residues.

The chain has TRBV27 and TRBJ2-7; D is unresolved. The germline V gene encodes CDR1 MNHEY and CDR2 SMNVEV (reference sequence). The CDR3 length is 13 residues. Trimming removed 3 bases at V and 7 bases at J, with 13 bases between. The CDR3 DNA reads as TGTGCCAGCAGTTTTTCTGTGTCTTTTGAGCAGTACTTC. Translation: CASSFSVSFEQYF.

V usage is TRBV29-1 and J usage is TRBJ1-2; tentative D call: TRBD1 (5 bases). V lost 8 bases, J lost 8 bases, and 15 bases lay in between. CDR3 length equals 11 residues. Per germline, CDR1 SQVTM and CDR2 ANQGSEA. CDR3 coding DNA: TGCAGCCTCGGGCAGGGCGACGGCTACACCTTC. It specifies CSLGQGDGYTF.

The V gene is TRBV3-1, the J gene TRBJ1-1; TRBD1 might be the D (5 bases). Trimming shortened V by 4 bases and J by 1 base, and 13 bases separated the two germline ends. This CDR3 contains 15 residues. Germline V gene lookup returns CDR1 LGHDT and CDR2 YNNKEL (reference sequence). CDR3 nucleotides: TGTGCCAGCAGCCGGCGGGGGATGGAGAACACTGAAGCTTTCTTT. Protein product: CASSRRGMENTEAFF.

The chain has TRBV20-1 and TRBJ1-1; weak D call: TRBD1 (5 bases). The CDR3 spans 11 residues. V lost 7 bases and J lost 1, with 7 bases in between. Germline V gene sequence: CDR1 DFQATT, CDR2 SNEGSKA (reference sequence). Written as DNA, the CDR3 is TGCAGTGGGAGGGGGAACACTGAAGCTTTCTTT. Its translation: CSGRGNTEAFF.

The chain uses TRBV7-2 and TRBJ2-3; tentatively, D is TRBD1 (6 bases). Germline V gene lookup returns CDR1 SGHTA and CDR2 FQGNSA. CDR3 length: 14 residues. V was cut by 5 bases and J by 5 bases, with 14 bases left in between. CDR3 bases: TGTGCCAGCAGCCTCGGGACAAGAGGAGATACGCAGTATTTT. This codes for CASSLGTRGDTQYF. The full variable domain, in which reference TRBV7-2 and TRBJ2-3 provide the parts outside the CDR3, is GAGVSQSPSNKVTEKGKDVELRCDPISGHTALYWYRQSLGQGLEFLIYFQGNSAPDKSGLPSDRFSAERTGGSVSTLTIQRTQQEDSAVYLCASSLGTRGDTQYFGPGTRLTVL.

The chain employs TRBV20-1 and TRBJ1-5; no definite D call. The germline V and J ends were trimmed by 1 base and 0 bases, with 7 bases remaining between them. Per the germline V gene, CDR1 is DFQATT and CDR2 is SNEGSKA (reference sequence). The CDR3 totals 14 residues. Here the CDR3 reads CSARGGFSNQPQHF. As DNA, the CDR3 is TGCAGTGCTAGAGGGGGTTTTAGCAATCAGCCCCAGCATTTT.

The J gene is TRBJ2-3, the V gene TRBV5-1, with TRBD2 as a possible D gene (5 bases). The V and J ends lost 3 bases and 4 bases respectively, with 9 bases between them. The CDR3 is 13 amino acids. Germline CDR1 SGHRS, CDR2 YFSETQ. CDR3 protein: CASSWTVPDTQYF. DNA of the CDR3: TGCGCCAGCAGCTGGACTGTTCCAGATACGCAGTATTTT.